This entry lists 16 T cell receptor beta chains sequenced from one sample in a study of early T cells in non-severe SARS-CoV-2 infection. TCRdb itself ran the 5' RACE reads through MiXCR, one entry per CDR3 protein. The sample holds nearly 60,000 distinct CDR3 sequences, approximately 12% seen once. The sequencing input was whole blood. These receptor sequences come from an adult who was a healthcare worker with PCR-confirmed SARS-CoV-2 infection or an uninfected control (not recorded which).

This chain connects TRBV7-2 to TRBJ2-3, with 10 bases matching TRBD2. Germline V lookup: CDR1 SGHTA, CDR2 FQGNSA. V dropped 1 base and J dropped 4; count of bases not matched to a gene: 5. This CDR3 contains 16 residues. CDR3 protein: CASSLVGSGGPDTQYF. Written as DNA, the CDR3 is TGTGCCAGCAGCTTAGTAGGTAGCGGGGGGCCAGATACGCAGTATTTT.

CDR3 region: CASSPSLGEQYF. CDR3 nucleotides: TGTGCCAGCAGCCCCTCCTTGGGCGAGCAGTACTTC. V and J are TRBV7-8 and TRBJ2-7, with D unresolved. The CDR3 contains 12 residues. V dropped 5 bases and J dropped 6 bases, with 11 bases sitting between them. CDR1 SGHVS and CDR2 FQNEAQ come from the germline V gene.

The rearrangement uses TRBV12-3 or TRBV12-4 and TRBJ1-1, with a possible D match to TRBD1 (5 bases). This CDR3 has 12 residues. Trimming stripped 5 bases from V and 7 bases from J, with 11 bases between. CDR3: CASSPPGGEAFF. CDR3 coding DNA: TGTGCCAGCAGTCCCCCCGGGGGTGAAGCTTTCTTT.

V usage is TRBV20-1 and J usage is TRBJ2-7; no reliable D call. Between the trimmed V and J ends, which lost 6 bases and 0 bases, there was a span of 21 bases. CDR3 length equals 16 residues. Germline CDR1 DFQATT, CDR2 SNEGSKA (reference sequence). The CDR3 sequence: CSAKYPVLSDSYEQYF. CDR3 coding DNA: TGCAGTGCCAAGTATCCCGTTTTGTCCGACTCCTACGAGCAGTACTTC.

At least ten counts were recorded for this clonotype. This CDR3 is CSVALGQTGELFF. CDR3 nucleotides: TGCAGCGTTGCCTTAGGACAGACCGGGGAGCTGTTTTTT. V gene TRBV29-1 combines with J gene TRBJ2-2, with D perhaps TRBD1 (6 bases). Trimming pared 4 bases from V and 5 bases from J, leaving 11 bases between. The CDR3 length is 13 residues. Germline assignment: CDR1 SQVTM and CDR2 ANQGSEA.

This clonotype has ten or more counts. This rearrangement joins TRBV24-1 to TRBJ2-3, with a weak D call TRBD1 (5 bases). Germline CDR1 and CDR2: KGHDR and SFDVKD. V lost 5 bases to trimming and J lost 2 bases, with 7 bases between them. The CDR3 runs to 13 residues. As DNA, the CDR3 is TGTGCCACCAGTGGGGGCCACACAGATACGCAGTATTTT. As protein: CATSGGHTDTQYF.

The V call is TRBV6-2 or TRBV6-3, the J call TRBJ2-1; weak D call: TRBD1 (5 bases). V was trimmed by 5 bases and J by 8 bases, leaving 13 bases between them. From germline, CDR1 is MNHEY and CDR2 SVGEGT. This CDR3 comprises 13 residues. This CDR3 reads CASSDSSVDEQFF. In DNA, the CDR3 is TGTGCCAGCAGTGACAGCTCCGTCGATGAGCAGTTCTTC.

This clonotype was detected only a few times. V gene TRBV20-1 combines with J gene TRBJ2-7; a possible D gene is TRBD2 (6 bases). The CDR3 runs 14 residues. With 0 bases removed from V and 3 bases from J, the gap between germline ends came to 12 bases. Germline V gene sequence: CDR1 DFQATT, CDR2 SNEGSKA (reference sequence). CDR3 DNA: TGCAGTGCTAGAGATGGGCTAGCGAGCTACGAGCAGTACTTC. This sequence encodes CSARDGLASYEQYF.

This clonotype was seen a handful of times. The chain combines TRBV19 with TRBJ2-7, with D possibly matching TRBD2 (6 bases). Germline CDR1 is LNHDA and CDR2 is SQIVND (reference sequence). The ends were cut back, 3 bases at V and 3 bases at J, with 18 bases in the middle. The CDR3 is made up of 16 amino acids. The CDR3 region is CASSMGSSGTHYEQYF. CDR3 DNA sequence: TGTGCCAGTAGTATGGGCTCTTCCGGGACTCACTACGAGCAGTACTTC.

This chain joins TRBV9 and TRBJ2-7; TRBD1 matches 7 bases. The CDR3 totals 15 residues. The ends lost 3 bases at V and 0 bases at J; junction bases unmatched: 6. Germline V gene lookup returns CDR1 SGDLS and CDR2 YYNGEE. This CDR3 is CASSAYRGPSYEQYF. CDR3 sequence (DNA): TGTGCCAGCAGCGCCTACAGGGGACCCTCCTACGAGCAGTACTTC.

This clonotype was counted a few times. The chain links TRBV20-1 to TRBJ2-7; D possibly corresponds to TRBD2 (6 bases). The CDR3 has 11 amino acids. CDR1 and CDR2 from the germline V gene are DFQATT and SNEGSKA (reference sequence). Trimming took 3 bases from V and 7 from J, leaving 10 bases between them. CDR3 region: CSARRDLEQYF. The CDR3 DNA reads as TGCAGTGCTAGGCGGGACTTAGAGCAGTACTTC.

This clonotype was seen repeatedly, ten times or more. J is TRBJ2-1 and V is TRBV19; D call uncertain. The CDR3 is 11 residues long. The V gene lost 5 bases and the J gene lost 3 bases, with 2 bases spanning the gap. From germline, CDR1 is LNHDA and CDR2 SQIVND (reference sequence). The DNA for the CDR3 is TGTGCCAGTAGTTTCTACAATGAGCAGTTCTTC. Translated: CASSFYNEQFF.

The rearrangement links TRBV28 to TRBJ1-4, with 7 bases matching TRBD1. The CDR3 is 14 amino acids. Looked up from germline, CDR1 is MDHEN and CDR2 is SYDVKM. V was clipped by 3 bases and J by 7 bases; unmatched bases: 5. As DNA, the CDR3 is TGTGCCAGCAGTTTCAGACAGGGTGGTGAAAAACTGTTTTTT. Encoded protein: CASSFRQGGEKLFF.

This clonotype was picked up a small number of times. The chain employs TRBV6-5 and TRBJ2-1; tentatively, D is TRBD2 (7 bases). This CDR3 is 16 amino acids long. CDR1 is MNHEY, CDR2 SVGAGI, per germline. Between the trimmed V and J ends, which lost 7 bases and 7 bases, there was a span of 23 bases. For the CDR3, the DNA is TGTGCCAGCACCAGCCAGGGGTCAGGGCGGGGGAATGAGCAGTTCTTC. Translating it yields CASTSQGSGRGNEQFF.

This clonotype showed up many times. V is TRBV29-1 and J is TRBJ2-2; no clear D gene. The germline V gene encodes CDR1 SQVTM and CDR2 ANQGSEA. CDR3 length equals 16 residues. The ends were cut back, 0 bases at V and 0 bases at J, with 11 bases in the middle. The CDR3 spells CSVEDRFRANTGELFF. The DNA for the CDR3 is TGCAGCGTTGAAGACAGGTTCCGTGCGAACACCGGGGAGCTGTTTTTT.

The table lists this clonotype with many counts. V gene TRBV19 combines with J gene TRBJ1-5; D gene ambiguous. The CDR3 has 15 residues. Germline V gene sequence: CDR1 LNHDA, CDR2 SQIVND (reference sequence). V was shortened by 6 bases and J by 0 bases, with 12 bases between the two germline ends. The CDR3, as DNA: TGTGCCAGTAGCACCATGGGAAATAGCAATCAGCCCCAGCATTTT. It translates to CASSTMGNSNQPQHF.